The 28 T cell receptor beta chains below come from one sample, sequenced in a study of T-cell reconstitution after alpha-beta-depleted transplantation in children. Unique molecular identifiers were built into the TCRbeta library. TCRdb re-derived calls from the PCR reads in MiXCR, one entry per CDR3 protein. The profile shows about 510,000 distinct CDR3 sequences, roughly 11% of them singletons. Sequencing was performed on PBMCs, mostly from graft donor cells, taken 180 days after TCRalphabeta/CD19-depleted stem cell transplant. These receptors all come from a female patient aged 2-10 years who had a stem cell transplant for aplastic anemia, so the T cells may come from the graft donor.

This clonotype was seen ten or more times. J is TRBJ2-7 and V is TRBV25-1; 9 nucleotides match TRBD2. With V trimmed by 1 base and J by 0 bases, 4 bases remained unmatched. Germline CDR1 reads MGHDK; CDR2 reads SYGVNS. This CDR3 contains 16 residues. The CDR3 spells CASSELGLASSYEQYF. The DNA for the CDR3 is TGTGCCAGCAGTGAATTAGGACTAGCGAGCTCCTACGAGCAGTACTTC.

This clonotype has a handful of counts. The DNA for the CDR3 is TGTGCCACCAGCAGAGATCTGGGCTTGGGGGCAGATACGCAGTATTTT. Translated: CATSRDLGLGADTQYF. The V gene is TRBV15, the J gene TRBJ2-3; TRBD1 or TRBD2 may be the D gene (5 bases each). CDR1 is LNHNV and CDR2 is YYDKDF in the germline V gene (reference sequence). V was shortened by 0 bases and J by 4 bases, with 14 bases between the two germline ends. The CDR3 has 16 residues.

The genes are TRBV2 and TRBJ2-4, with 7 positions matching TRBD2. Unmatched junction bases numbered 16, after V lost 5 bases and J lost 0 bases. The CDR3 runs to 19 residues. Germline values: CDR1 SNHLY, CDR2 FYNNEI. DNA of the CDR3: TGTGCCAGCAGTTACCCAAAGCGGGAATCAACTATAGCCAAAAACATTCAGTACTTC. As protein: CASSYPKRESTIAKNIQYF.

The chain joins TRBV7-2 to TRBJ2-2; D remains unclear. From germline, CDR1 is SGHTA and CDR2 FQGNSA. The length of the CDR3 is 13 residues. With 6 bases removed from V and 4 bases from J, the gap between germline ends came to 9 bases. In DNA, the CDR3 is TGTGCCAGCAGGCTTAGCAGCACCGGGGAGCTGTTTTTT. As protein: CASRLSSTGELFF.

The V gene is TRBV6-1, the J gene TRBJ1-4, with 7 bases identical to TRBD1. The length of the CDR3 is 14 residues. V gave up 7 bases and J gave up 5 bases; unmatched junction bases: 7. Per germline, CDR1 MNHNS and CDR2 SASEGT. In DNA form, the CDR3 reads TGTGCCAGCAACCGACAGGGAGGGAATGAAAAACTGTTTTTT. Translating it yields CASNRQGGNEKLFF.

This chain joins TRBV9 and TRBJ2-3, with D maybe TRBD1 (6 bases). Trimming shortened V by 3 bases and J by 2 bases, and 13 bases separated the two germline ends. The CDR3 totals 15 residues. Per germline, CDR1 SGDLS and CDR2 YYNGEE. CDR3 DNA: TGTGCCAGCAGCGCGGTGGACAGACCCACAGATACGCAGTATTTT. It yields the protein CASSAVDRPTDTQYF.

This clonotype has only a few counts. The V and J genes are TRBV20-1 and TRBJ2-6, with 9 bases matching TRBD1. CDR1 and CDR2 (germline): DFQATT, SNEGSKA (reference sequence). V shed 1 base, J shed 2 bases, and the junction held 9 bases outside the gene matches. This CDR3 region has 18 residues. CDR3 in DNA: TGCAGTGCTAGAGCCTCCGGGACAGGGCTTACTGGGGCCAACGTCCTGACTTTC. This gives the protein CSARASGTGLTGANVLTF.

The V and J genes are TRBV12-3 or TRBV12-4 and TRBJ1-2; D uncertain. The CDR3 runs to 12 residues. Between the trimmed V and J ends, which lost 10 bases and 4 bases, there was a span of 13 bases. The CDR3 is CATLQPTYGYTF. In nucleotides, the CDR3 is TGTGCCACCCTACAGCCTACCTATGGCTACACCTTC.

The rearrangement joins TRBV5-1 to TRBJ1-2, with TRBD1 identical over 11 bases. The CDR3 is made up of 14 amino acids. Germline loops: CDR1 SGHRS, CDR2 YFSETQ. V lost 3 bases to trimming and J lost 6 bases; unmatched junction nucleotides: 4. CDR3 amino acids: CASSSGTGGDGYTF. CDR3 coding DNA: TGCGCCAGCAGCTCCGGGACAGGGGGAGATGGCTACACCTTC.

The V call is TRBV5-1, the J call TRBJ2-1, with 8 bases lining up with TRBD2. V lost 5 bases to trimming and J lost 7 bases; unmatched junction nucleotides: 8. Germline values: CDR1 SGHRS, CDR2 YFSETQ. There are 14 residues in the CDR3. The CDR3 spells CASRAGVPDNEQFF. Here the CDR3 DNA reads TGCGCCAGCAGAGCGGGAGTCCCGGATAATGAGCAGTTCTTC.

J is TRBJ2-5 and V is TRBV20-1, with TRBD1 matching 8 bases. The V gene's germline CDR1 is DFQATT and CDR2 SNEGSKA (reference sequence). V shed 5 bases, J shed 4 bases, and the junction held 6 bases outside the gene matches. This CDR3 has 13 residues. The CDR3 DNA reads as TGCAGTGCTTTGACGGACAGGGTAGAGACCCAGTACTTC. It encodes CSALTDRVETQYF.

V and J are TRBV29-1 and TRBJ1-2; D is uncertain. Germline V CDR1 and CDR2: SQVTM, ANQGSEA. V lost 3 bases and J 8 bases, leaving 10 bases between the germline ends. The CDR3 has 11 amino acids. The CDR3 protein is CSVDYRNGYTF. CDR3 coding DNA: TGCAGCGTTGATTACCGAAACGGCTACACCTTC. Supplemented by reference TRBV29-1 and TRBJ1-2, the full variable domain reads SAVISQKPSRDICQRGTSLTIQCQVDSQVTMMFWYRQQPGQSLTLIATANQGSEATYESGFVIDKFPISRPNLTFSTLTVSNMSPEDSSIYLCSVDYRNGYTFGSGTRLTVV.

Many counts were recorded for this clonotype. This chain links TRBV7-9 with TRBJ2-4; D is perhaps TRBD1 (6 bases). CDR3 size: 16 residues. Germline loops: CDR1 SEHNR, CDR2 FQNEAQ (reference sequence). The ends were cut back, 4 bases at V and 0 bases at J, with 13 bases in the middle. Written as DNA, the CDR3 is TGTGCCAGCAGCTACCGGACAGATTTAGCCAAAAACATTCAGTACTTC. This sequence encodes CASSYRTDLAKNIQYF.

V usage is TRBV7-2 and J usage is TRBJ2-3; D is unresolved. Germline values: CDR1 SGHTA, CDR2 FQGNSA. The CDR3 totals 14 residues. The V and J ends lost 0 bases and 3 bases respectively, with 7 bases between them. CDR3 nucleotide sequence: TGTGCCAGCAGCTTAGCGTGGGCGACAGATACGCAGTATTTT. Translation gives CASSLAWATDTQYF. The complete variable domain, with remaining parts taken from reference TRBV7-2 and TRBJ2-3, reads GAGVSQSPSNKVTEKGKDVELRCDPISGHTALYWYRQSLGQGLEFLIYFQGNSAPDKSGLPSDRFSAERTGGSVSTLTIQRTQQEDSAVYLCASSLAWATDTQYFGPGTRLTVL.

This clonotype has only a few counts. The chain joins TRBV7-8 to TRBJ1-3; 10 nucleotides line up with TRBD1. CDR1 SGHVS and CDR2 FQNEAQ come from the germline V gene. The CDR3 has 15 residues. Trimming took 5 bases from V and 3 from J; bases not matched to a gene: 4. CDR3 nucleotides: TGTGCCAGCAGCGAAGGACAGGGGGGTGGAAACACCATATATTTT. Protein product: CASSEGQGGGNTIYF.

The chain joins TRBV12-3 or TRBV12-4 to TRBJ2-5; D is undetermined. This CDR3 is built from 11 residues. V was shortened by 3 bases and J by 5 bases, with 4 bases between the two germline ends. CDR3 coding DNA: TGTGCCAGCAGTTTTTATGAGACCCAGTACTTC. It encodes CASSFYETQYF.

The chain links TRBV20-1 to TRBJ1-6; D gene unclear. CDR1 is DFQATT, CDR2 SNEGSKA, per germline (reference sequence). Trimming removed 5 bases from V and 6 bases from J, with 11 bases in between. This CDR3 comprises 13 residues. Here the CDR3 reads CSAPTFPNSPLHF. In DNA, the CDR3 is TGCAGTGCTCCGACATTTCCTAATTCACCCCTCCACTTT.

This clonotype appeared many times. The chain carries TRBV28 and TRBJ2-7, with a tentative D call TRBD1 (5 bases). Per germline, CDR1 MDHEN and CDR2 SYDVKM. The CDR3 loop spans 14 amino acids. Trimming removed 3 bases from V and 3 bases from J, with 12 bases in between. The CDR3 protein is CASSFRQGHYEQYF. In DNA form, the CDR3 reads TGTGCCAGCAGTTTCCGTCAGGGTCACTACGAGCAGTACTTC.

This clonotype has just a few counts. The chain combines TRBV18 with TRBJ1-6; D remains unclear. The CDR3 totals 16 residues. The germline gives CDR1 KGHSH, CDR2 LQKENI. The V end lost 1 base, the J end lost 0 bases, and 7 bases lay between the germline ends. The CDR3 sequence: CASSPHPGSYNSPLHF. Here the CDR3 DNA reads TGTGCCAGCTCACCACACCCCGGCTCCTATAATTCACCCCTCCACTTT.

This rearrangement joins TRBV6-5 to TRBJ1-1, with D hard to call. In germline, CDR1 is MNHEY, CDR2 SVGAGI. V gave up 6 bases and J gave up 11 bases, with 16 bases separating them. This CDR3 comprises 12 residues. CDR3 coding DNA: TGTGCCAGCAGAAGACTCCCTGGGAGCGCTTTCTTT. It codes for CASRRLPGSAFF.

This clonotype has more than one count but fewer than ten. The chain links TRBV18 to TRBJ1-5; TRBD1 matches at 8 bases. The CDR3 is 15 amino acids. V was clipped by 2 bases and J by 6 bases; unmatched bases: 6. Germline V gene sequence: CDR1 KGHSH, CDR2 LQKENI. CDR3 DNA sequence: TGTGCCAGCTCACCATCGACAGGGGTGGCTCAGCCCCAGCATTTT. Its protein product is CASSPSTGVAQPQHF.

J is TRBJ2-1 and V is TRBV19, with D maybe TRBD2 (6 bases). There are 13 residues in the CDR3. Germline assignment: CDR1 LNHDA and CDR2 SQIVND (reference sequence). V was trimmed by 4 bases and J by 7 bases, leaving 11 bases between them. CDR3 sequence (DNA): TGTGCCAGTAGTACGGGACTTCGAAATGAGCAGTTCTTC. It yields the protein CASSTGLRNEQFF.

A few counts support this clonotype. V gene TRBV5-4 combines with J gene TRBJ2-7, with 8 bases that match TRBD1. This CDR3 spans 15 amino acids. The junction had 12 bases not matched to a gene; V was cut back by 4 bases and J by 6 bases. CDR1 is SGHNT and CDR2 is YYREEE in the germline V gene (reference sequence). CDR3 sequence reads: CASSTSDRARGEQYF. CDR3 in DNA: TGTGCCAGCAGCACCTCGGACAGGGCTAGGGGCGAGCAGTACTTC.

The chain combines TRBV11-1 with TRBJ1-3, with 9 bases that match TRBD1. CDR3 length: 20 residues. Trimming at V came to 3 bases and at J to 3 bases, leaving 18 bases not matched to a gene. In germline, CDR1 is SGHAT, CDR2 FQDESV (reference sequence). The DNA of the CDR3 is TGTGCCAGCAGCTTCCCCGCCAAATCGGGACAGGGAGAAATTGGAAACACCATATATTTT. Protein: CASSFPAKSGQGEIGNTIYF.

Only one count was recorded for this clonotype. V usage is TRBV15 and J usage is TRBJ1-2, with 7 bases aligning to TRBD1. V trimming: 0 bases; J trimming: 3 bases; junction bases outside the gene matches: 4. This CDR3 is built from 15 residues. The germline CDR1 and CDR2 sequences are LNHNV and YYDKDF (reference sequence). The CDR3 region is CATSRDGGQYYGYTF. The CDR3 DNA is TGTGCCACCAGCAGAGATGGGGGACAGTACTATGGCTACACCTTC.

This clonotype has at least ten counts. J is TRBJ2-3 and V is TRBV27; TRBD1 aligns across 7 bases. The CDR3 runs to 16 residues. With V trimmed by 0 bases and J by 2 bases, 5 bases remained unmatched. Germline V gene lookup returns CDR1 MNHEY and CDR2 SMNVEV (reference sequence). The CDR3 DNA is TGTGCCAGCAGTTTATCGGGGACAGTCCTCACAGATACGCAGTATTTT. This codes for CASSLSGTVLTDTQYF.

This clonotype came up many times. J is TRBJ2-2 and V is TRBV5-5, with TRBD1 identical over 7 bases. Germline V lookup: CDR1 SGHKS, CDR2 YYEKEE (reference sequence). The CDR3 spans 16 residues. The junction had 4 bases not matched to a gene; V was cut back by 2 bases and J by 0 bases. This chain's CDR3 is CASSFAGTANTGELFF. The CDR3 DNA reads as TGTGCCAGCAGCTTCGCCGGGACAGCGAACACCGGGGAGCTGTTTTTT.

This clonotype was recorded at least ten times. The rearrangement links TRBV7-8 to TRBJ2-5; 8 nucleotides line up with TRBD1. Germline values: CDR1 SGHVS, CDR2 FQNEAQ. This CDR3 contains 16 residues. V trimming: 5 bases; J trimming: 5 bases; junction bases outside the gene matches: 13. CDR3 amino acids: CASSRFAGGFGETQYF. CDR3 DNA sequence: TGTGCCAGCAGCCGTTTCGCAGGGGGCTTCGGGGAGACCCAGTACTTC. Full variable domain (remainder filled in from reference TRBV7-8 and TRBJ2-5): GAGVSQSPRYKVAKRGQDVALRCDPISGHVSLFWYQQALGQGPEFLTYFQNEAQLDKSGLPSDRFFAERPEGSVSTLKIQRTQQEDSAVYLCASSRFAGGFGETQYFGPGTRLLVL.